This T cell receptor beta chain was captured by sequencing in a study of beta chain features in type 1 diabetes. Expressed TCRB transcripts got sequenced, as all isolated RNA was reverse transcribed. An average of about 3.4 million reads was obtained for naive, central memory and regulatory T cell samples. Clones were read by immunoSEQ multiplex PCR, and TCRdb kept only the in-frame ones, dropping some. Among about 40,000 clones listed, 45% to 50% were seen once. One heparinised blood draw averaging approximately 100 mL was given by each donor. Markers CD45RO/CCR7/CD25/CD127/CD95/CD27 served to sort CD4+ naive, central memory, regulatory and stem cell-like memory cells. This CDR3 is built from 16 residues. The V and J ends lost 5 bases and 0 bases, in that order; junction bases with no gene match: 7. Germline lookup yields CDR1 SGHAT and CDR2 FQNNGV.

This TCR was recovered from a woman under 30 in good health. The chain recombines TRBV11-2 with TRBJ1-5; 7 bases are shared with TRBD1. The sample taken for sequencing was central memory CD4+ T cells from blood. The CDR3 nucleotides read TGTGCCAGCAGCCCGGGGACAGCGGATAGCAATCAGCCCCAGCATTTT. This encodes CASSPGTADSNQPQHF.